This entry lists 11 T cell receptor beta chains sequenced from one sample in a study of post-analysis software for immune sequencing data. Unique molecular identifiers were built into the TCR beta cDNA libraries. TCRdb re-analysed the PCR reads in MiXCR, keeping a single row per CDR3 protein. Altogether about 540,000 distinct CDR3 sequences are present, around 31% being singletons, with the ten largest covering around 6.1%. No cognate antigen is known for these TCRs. Whole-study results and caveats: A few TRBV segments were significantly more frequent in patients than in controls. TRBV5-6, TRBV5-1 and TRBV20-1 were among these segments.

Sequencing was performed on blood. The receptors were gathered from a girl under 18 with multiple sclerosis.

In the case of this clonotype: Mismatch with germline at one junction end may stem from a read error. The genes are TRBV20-1 and TRBJ2-5; 11 bases match TRBD1. The end of the DNA is better explained by TRBJ2-4, so the J call may be wrong. CDR3 size: 17 residues. The germline V gene encodes CDR1 DFQATT and CDR2 SNEGSKA (reference sequence). CDR3 DNA sequence: TGCAGTGCTAGACCGGACAGGGGGCGAGGAGACAAAAGCATTCAGTACTTC. It codes for CSARPDRGRGDKSIQYF.

This clonotype has just a few counts. The chain carries TRBV9 and TRBJ2-5, with TRBD1 identical over 12 bases. The CDR3 covers 16 residues. V was pared by 0 bases and J by 5 bases, with 5 bases of the junction left unmatched. Germline CDR1 is SGDLS and CDR2 is YYNGEE. The CDR3 DNA follows: TGTGCCAGCAGCGTAGAGGCGGGACAGGGGGCTGAGACCCAGTACTTC. Residues: CASSVEAGQGAETQYF.

There are a few counts of this clonotype. The chain is built from TRBV27 and TRBJ1-4; D is ambiguous. The CDR3 has 15 amino acids. The V end lost 5 bases, the J end lost 8 bases, and 18 bases lay between the germline ends. CDR1 MNHEY and CDR2 SMNVEV come from the germline V gene (reference sequence). This CDR3 reads CASSPRGGPGEKLFF. The CDR3 DNA reads as TGTGCCAGCAGTCCCCGGGGAGGGCCTGGGGAAAAACTGTTTTTT.

The chain uses TRBV29-1 and TRBJ2-7, with 7 nucleotides matching TRBD2. The CDR3 has 14 residues. The V segment lost 2 bases and the J segment 2 bases; nucleotides outside the gene matches: 6. Germline V gene data show CDR1 as SQVTM and CDR2 as ANQGSEA. The CDR3 nucleotides are TGCAGCGTTGAACCTTCACGGGGGGCCTACGAGCAGTACTTC. Protein: CSVEPSRGAYEQYF.

A word on this clonotype: One end of the junction fails to match germline, which may point to a read error. The J gene is TRBJ2-1, the V gene TRBV20-1; 8 bases are a match to TRBD2. CDR1 is DFQATT and CDR2 is SNEGSKA in the germline V gene (reference sequence). CDR3 size: 11 residues. CDR3 loop: CGASREGEQFF. CDR3 sequence (DNA): TGCGGTGCTAGCCGGGAGGGTGAGCAGTTCTTC.

Details on this clonotype: One end of the junction varies from germline; a read error may be responsible. CDR3 amino acids: CASSQLINPNPPLHF. CDR3 sequence (DNA): TGCGCCAGCAGCCAACTGATAAACCCTAATCCACCCCTCCACTTT. The J gene is TRBJ1-6, the V gene TRBV4-1, with D uncertain. This CDR3 region has 15 residues. Per germline, CDR1 MGHRA and CDR2 YSYEKL.

This clonotype appeared a few times. The gene calls are TRBV7-9 and TRBJ1-2, with no clear D. The length of the CDR3 is 16 residues. Trimming removed 3 bases at V and 4 bases at J, with 18 bases between. Germline V gene sequence: CDR1 SEHNR, CDR2 FQNEAQ (reference sequence). The CDR3 spells CASSFGHLSYGYGYTF. DNA for the CDR3: TGTGCCAGCAGCTTCGGGCACCTATCCTATGGCTATGGCTACACCTTC.

V is TRBV29-1 and J is TRBJ1-2; D not certain. CDR3 size: 14 residues. Deletions cut 3 bases from V and 1 base from J, with 12 bases between. Germline lookup yields CDR1 SQVTM and CDR2 ANQGSEA. CDR3 sequence reads: CSVDRSDINYGYTF. DNA of the CDR3: TGCAGCGTTGACAGGTCGGATATTAACTATGGCTACACCTTC. Together with reference TRBV29-1 and TRBJ1-2, the CDR3 gives the full variable domain: SAVISQKPSRDICQRGTSLTIQCQVDSQVTMMFWYRQQPGQSLTLIATANQGSEATYESGFVIDKFPISRPNLTFSTLTVSNMSPEDSSIYLCSVDRSDINYGYTFGSGTRLTVV.

V and J are TRBV27 and TRBJ2-3; TRBD1 matches 7 bases. V trimming: 2 bases; J trimming: 4 bases; junction bases outside the gene matches: 3. CDR1 MNHEY and CDR2 SMNVEV come from the germline V gene (reference sequence). The length of the CDR3 is 14 residues. CDR3 sequence (DNA): TGTGCCAGCAGTTTAGTCCAGGGGGCAGATACGCAGTATTTT. It is translated as CASSLVQGADTQYF.

This clonotype was counted between two and nine times. The V call is TRBV5-1, the J call TRBJ1-1, with 7 bases fitting TRBD1. The CDR3 covers 13 residues. In germline, CDR1 is SGHRS, CDR2 YFSETQ. V trimming: 4 bases; J trimming: 5 bases; junction bases outside the gene matches: 5. CDR3 nucleotides: TGCGCCAGCAGCGACACAGGGGCAACTGAAGCTTTCTTT. Protein product: CASSDTGATEAFF.

V and J are TRBV6-4 and TRBJ1-2, with TRBD1 matching over 9 bases. CDR1 is MRHNA and CDR2 is SNTAGT in the germline V gene. The CDR3 spans 17 residues. V trimming: 5 bases; J trimming: 1 base; junction bases outside the gene matches: 11. The DNA for the CDR3 is TGTGCCAGCAGTCCGTCCGGGACAGGGTCACGTAACTATGGCTACACCTTC. Translation gives CASSPSGTGSRNYGYTF.